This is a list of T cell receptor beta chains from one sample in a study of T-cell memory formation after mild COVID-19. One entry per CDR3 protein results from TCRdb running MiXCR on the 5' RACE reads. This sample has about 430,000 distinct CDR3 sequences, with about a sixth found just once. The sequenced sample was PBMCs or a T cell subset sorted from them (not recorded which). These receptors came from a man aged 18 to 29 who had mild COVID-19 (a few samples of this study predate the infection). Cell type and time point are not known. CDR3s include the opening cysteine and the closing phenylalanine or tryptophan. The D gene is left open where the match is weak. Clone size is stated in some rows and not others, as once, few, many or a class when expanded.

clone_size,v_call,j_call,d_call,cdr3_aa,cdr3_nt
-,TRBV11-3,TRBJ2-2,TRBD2,CASSLRRGANTGELFF,TGTGCCAGCAGCTTGCGGCGGGGGGCCAACACCGGGGAGCTGTTTTTT
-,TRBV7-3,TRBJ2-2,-,CASSPYDGNTGELFF,TGTGCCAGCAGTCCTTATGACGGGAACACCGGGGAGCTGTTTTTT
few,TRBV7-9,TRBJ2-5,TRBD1,CASSHDRGIGETQYF,TGTGCCAGCAGCCACGACAGGGGGATCGGAGAGACCCAGTACTTC
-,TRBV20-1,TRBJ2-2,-,CSARDRSRTGELFF,TGCAGTGCTAGGGACAGAAGCCGGACCGGGGAGCTGTTTTTT
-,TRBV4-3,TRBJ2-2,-,CASSSKVTGELFF,TGCGCCAGCAGCTCAAAAGTGACCGGGGAGCTGTTTTTT
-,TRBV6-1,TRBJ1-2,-,CASSDGVRYTF,TGTGCCAGCAGTGACGGGGTCCGCTACACCTTC
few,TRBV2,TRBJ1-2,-,CASVYSWSNYGYTF,TGTGCCAGCGTTTATAGTTGGTCTAACTATGGCTACACCTTC
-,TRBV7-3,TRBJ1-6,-,CASSLLGSGDSPLHF,TGTGCCAGCAGCTTATTAGGAAGTGGGGATTCACCCCTCCACTTT
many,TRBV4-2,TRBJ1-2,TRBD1,CASSQDYGTGRYGYTF,TGTGCCAGCAGCCAAGATTACGGGACAGGCCGCTATGGCTACACCTTC
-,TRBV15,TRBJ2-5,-,CATSKQGTFQETQYF,TGTGCCACCAGCAAGCAAGGGACCTTCCAAGAGACCCAGTACTTC
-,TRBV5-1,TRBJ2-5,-,CASSPSRQAKETQYF,TGCGCCAGCAGCCCTTCACGACAGGCCAAAGAGACCCAGTACTTC
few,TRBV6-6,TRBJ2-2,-,CASSYSSWHTGELFF,TGTGCCAGCAGTTACTCGTCCTGGCACACCGGGGAGCTGTTTTTT
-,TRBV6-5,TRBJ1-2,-,CASSYYGSYGYTF,TGTGCCAGCAGTTACTACGGGAGCTATGGCTACACCTTC
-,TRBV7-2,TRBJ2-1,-,CASRFDRGANEQFF,TGTGCCAGCAGGTTCGACCGAGGCGCCAATGAGCAGTTCTTC
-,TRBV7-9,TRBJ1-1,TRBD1,CASSFQGGQNTEAFF,TGTGCCAGCAGCTTCCAAGGGGGCCAGAACACTGAAGCTTTCTTT
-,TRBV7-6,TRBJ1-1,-,CASSSPEVSTWRNTEAFF,TGTGCCAGCAGCTCCCCGGAGGTAAGCACTTGGCGGAACACTGAAGCTTTCTTT
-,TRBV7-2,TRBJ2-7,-,CASSTSLAQPPYEQYF,TGTGCCAGCAGCACCTCGCTAGCCCAACCACCCTACGAGCAGTACTTC
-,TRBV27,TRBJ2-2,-,CASSSPSQDTGELFF,TGTGCCAGCAGTTCCCCCAGCCAGGACACCGGGGAGCTGTTTTTT
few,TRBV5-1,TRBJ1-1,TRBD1,CASRGQLEAFF,TGCGCCAGCCGGGGACAGCTTGAAGCTTTCTTT
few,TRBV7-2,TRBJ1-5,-,CASSLARDRNQPQHF,TGTGCCAGCAGCTTAGCGCGGGATCGCAATCAGCCCCAGCATTTT
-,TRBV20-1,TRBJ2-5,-,CSAAGAQETQYF,TGCAGTGCTGCCGGGGCCCAAGAGACCCAGTACTTC
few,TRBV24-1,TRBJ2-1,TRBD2,CATSDPSGGRYNEQFF,TGTGCCACCAGTGACCCTAGCGGGGGGCGTTACAATGAGCAGTTCTTC
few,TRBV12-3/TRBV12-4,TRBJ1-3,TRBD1,CASSPQGASGNTIYF,TGTGCCAGCAGCCCACAGGGGGCGTCGGGAAACACCATATATTTT
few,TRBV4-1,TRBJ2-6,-,CASSHPRRLAGANVLTF,TGCGCCAGCAGCCACCCCCGTCGGCTCGCCGGGGCCAACGTCCTGACTTTC
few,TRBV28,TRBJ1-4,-,CASSFDRSSNEKLFF,TGTGCCAGCAGTTTCGACAGATCCTCTAATGAAAAACTGTTTTTT
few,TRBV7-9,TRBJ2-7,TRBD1,CASSGPARDSATRRDYEQYF,TGTGCCAGCAGCGGTCCAGCGAGGGACAGCGCGACCCGACGAGACTACGAGCAGTACTTC
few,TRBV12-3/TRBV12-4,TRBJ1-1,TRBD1,CASSSQGALNTEAFF,TGTGCCAGCAGTTCTCAGGGGGCCCTGAACACTGAAGCTTTCTTT
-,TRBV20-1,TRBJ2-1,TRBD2,CSAKKAGLAGWYEQFF,TGCAGTGCTAAGAAAGCGGGACTAGCGGGATGGTATGAGCAGTTCTTC
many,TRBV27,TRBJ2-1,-,CASTGGYNEQFF,TGTGCCAGCACCGGGGGATACAATGAGCAGTTCTTC
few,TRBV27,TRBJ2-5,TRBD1,CASSPPTGTKTQYF,TGTGCCAGCAGTCCGCCGACAGGGACAAAGACCCAGTACTTC
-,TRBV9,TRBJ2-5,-,CASSVEEGETQYF,TGTGCCAGCAGCGTAGAGGAGGGGGAGACCCAGTACTTC
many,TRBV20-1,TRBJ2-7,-,CSAALSRGSYEQYF,TGCAGTGCTGCCCTGAGTCGGGGGAGCTACGAGCAGTACTTC
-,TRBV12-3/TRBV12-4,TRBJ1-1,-,CASSLSHTNTEAFF,TGTGCCAGCAGTTTATCACACACGAACACTGAAGCTTTCTTT
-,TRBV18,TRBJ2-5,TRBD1,CASSPQQGTQETQYF,TGTGCCAGCTCACCCCAACAGGGGACCCAAGAGACCCAGTACTTC
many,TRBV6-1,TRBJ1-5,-,CASSGGRSLGRPQHF,TGTGCCAGCAGTGGCGGCCGCTCGCTTGGGCGGCCCCAGCATTTT
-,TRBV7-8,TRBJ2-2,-,CASRANNAGRSGELFF,TGTGCCAGCAGGGCCAATAACGCAGGGAGGTCCGGGGAGCTGTTTTTT
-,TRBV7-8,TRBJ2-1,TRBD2,CASSLVSGGARNEQFF,TGTGCCAGCAGCTTAGTTAGCGGGGGGGCTAGGAATGAGCAGTTCTTC
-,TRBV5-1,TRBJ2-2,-,CASSLEYPNTGELFF,TGCGCCAGCAGCTTAGAATACCCGAACACCGGGGAGCTGTTTTTT
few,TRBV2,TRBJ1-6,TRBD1,CASSGWTGSSYNSPLHF,TGTGCCAGCAGTGGATGGACAGGGAGCTCCTATAATTCACCCCTCCACTTT
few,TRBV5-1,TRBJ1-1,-,CASSLFAGNTEAFF,TGCGCCAGCAGCTTGTTCGCGGGGAACACTGAAGCTTTCTTT
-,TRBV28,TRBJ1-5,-,CASSGRQPQHF,TGTGCCAGCAGTGGGCGTCAGCCCCAGCATTTT
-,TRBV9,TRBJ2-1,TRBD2,CASSVGPSILAGSYNEQFF,TGTGCCAGCAGCGTGGGCCCGTCTATTCTAGCGGGGTCTTACAATGAGCAGTTCTTC
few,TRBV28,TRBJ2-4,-,CASRRPGGAKNIQYF,TGTGCCAGCAGGCGGCCTGGGGGGGCCAAAAACATTCAGTACTTC
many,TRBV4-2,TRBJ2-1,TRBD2,CASSQNLPSGGYNEQFF,TGTGCCAGCAGCCAAAACTTACCTAGCGGGGGATACAATGAGCAGTTCTTC
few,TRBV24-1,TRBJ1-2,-,CATSAAMGQNYGYTF,TGTGCCACCAGTGCCGCCATGGGCCAAAACTATGGCTACACCTTC
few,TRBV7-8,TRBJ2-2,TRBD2,CASRGTSGGPSGELFF,TGTGCCAGCAGAGGGACTAGCGGGGGCCCGTCCGGGGAGCTGTTTTTT
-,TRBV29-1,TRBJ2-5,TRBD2,CSGGREETQYF,TGCAGCGGAGGGAGGGAAGAGACCCAGTACTTC
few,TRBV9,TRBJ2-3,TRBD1,CASSVGTGGSTDTQYF,TGTGCCAGCAGCGTGGGGACAGGGGGGTCCACAGATACGCAGTATTTT
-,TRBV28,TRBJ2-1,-,CASSLRRGYNEQFF,TGTGCCAGCAGTTTAAGGCGGGGCTACAATGAGCAGTTCTTC
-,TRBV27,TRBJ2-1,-,CASSTYRGGYNEQFF,TGTGCCAGCAGTACATACCGAGGAGGTTACAATGAGCAGTTCTTC
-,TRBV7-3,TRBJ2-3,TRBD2,CASSPLAGGGTDTQYF,TGTGCCAGCAGCCCGCTAGCGGGGGGGGGCACAGATACGCAGTATTTT
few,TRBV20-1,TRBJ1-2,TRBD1,CSAPRGLGGYTF,TGCAGTGCTCCAAGGGGGCTTGGAGGCTACACCTTC
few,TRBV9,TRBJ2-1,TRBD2,CASSDPQTSKNEQFF,TGTGCCAGCAGCGACCCTCAGACTAGCAAGAATGAGCAGTTCTTC